What follows are 18 T cell receptor beta chains derived from one specimen sequenced in a study of shared clonotypes between healthy human individuals. The method was immunoSEQ multiplex PCR; TCRdb's version includes in-frame clones alone and lacks a portion of them. The table lists a few hundred thousand clones, approximately 97% of them singletons. Input material: naive CD4+ T cells sorted from blood. The subset: CD45RA+ positively selected. All receptors derive from a woman younger than 45 in good health.

The chain recombines TRBV27 with TRBJ1-1; no clear D gene. The germline V gene encodes CDR1 MNHEY and CDR2 SMNVEV (reference sequence). V was trimmed by 0 bases and J by 3 bases, leaving 17 bases between them. This CDR3 is built from 17 residues. DNA for the CDR3: TGTGCCAGCAGTTTATCGTGGGCCGCGGTATTGGACACTGAAGCTTTCTTT. It codes for CASSLSWAAVLDTEAFF.

The chain combines TRBV6-6 with TRBJ1-2; D ambiguous. The CDR3 sequence is 15 residues long. Germline V CDR1 and CDR2: MNHNY, SVGAGI (reference sequence). Trimming stripped 5 bases from V and 4 bases from J, with 17 bases between. CDR3 residues: CASSTSEGLSYGYTF. Written as DNA, the CDR3 is TGTGCCAGCAGTACCTCTGAGGGTTTAAGCTATGGCTACACCTTC.

This chain links TRBV19 with TRBJ2-7; maybe TRBD2 (5 bases). Trimming stripped 1 base from V and 3 bases from J, with 22 bases between. CDR3 length: 18 amino acids. Germline V CDR1 and CDR2: LNHDA, SQIVND (reference sequence). CDR3 nucleotide sequence: TGTGCCAGTAGTATAGGCCCCCTGACCCGAGCGGAAAGCTACGAGCAGTACTTC. Its protein is CASSIGPLTRAESYEQYF.

V is TRBV27 and J is TRBJ1-2; TRBD1 aligns across 9 bases. Germline loops: CDR1 MNHEY, CDR2 SMNVEV (reference sequence). V lost 5 bases, J lost 6 bases, and 10 bases stayed unmatched. This CDR3 contains 15 residues. The CDR3 DNA is TGTGCCAGCAGTATGACCTCCGGGACAGGGAATGGCTACACCTTC. The encoded protein is CASSMTSGTGNGYTF.

The V and J genes are TRBV10-2 and TRBJ1-5; TRBD1 is a possible D gene (6 bases). The CDR3 extends over 14 amino acids. Looked up from germline, CDR1 is WSHSY and CDR2 is SAAADI. Trimming pared 7 bases from V and 0 bases from J, leaving 10 bases between. As DNA, the CDR3 is TGCGCCAGCAAGGCACAGGGTAGCAATCAGCCCCAGCATTTT. It yields the protein CASKAQGSNQPQHF.

The V and J genes are TRBV4-1 and TRBJ1-1; D unclear. The length of the CDR3 is 15 residues. CDR1 MGHRA and CDR2 YSYEKL come from the germline V gene. V was shortened by 4 bases and J by 2 bases, with 14 bases between the two germline ends. The CDR3 loop is CASSRPEGFNTEAFF. CDR3 bases: TGCGCCAGCAGCCGTCCTGAAGGGTTTAACACTGAAGCTTTCTTT.

The V gene is TRBV28, the J gene TRBJ1-3; D remains unclear. The CDR3 runs to 15 residues. CDR1 and CDR2 from the germline V gene are MDHEN and SYDVKM. The V end was cut by 4 bases, the J end by 4 bases, with 14 bases between. The CDR3 bases are TGTGCCAGCAGTTGGGCGGGAGGGCGCGGAAACACCATATATTTT. Translation: CASSWAGGRGNTIYF.

The rearrangement joins TRBV7-2 to TRBJ1-5, with D unresolved. Trimming removed 3 bases from V and 2 bases from J, with 11 bases in between. The CDR3 contains 15 residues. Germline V CDR1 and CDR2: SGHTA, FQGNSA. This chain's CDR3 is CASSLDGLGNQPQHF. CDR3 nucleotide sequence: TGTGCCAGCAGCTTGGACGGTTTGGGCAATCAGCCCCAGCATTTT.

Concerning this clone itself: One junction end disagrees with the germline gene, perhaps due to a read error. This sequence joins TRBV6-6 and TRBJ1-1; no reliable D call. Germline V gives CDR1 MNHNY, CDR2 SVGAGI (reference sequence). This CDR3 region has 14 residues. CDR3 loop: CASRLPGGNAEAFF. The CDR3 nucleotides read TGTGCCAGCAGGCTACCCGGCGGGAACGCTGAAGCTTTCTTT.

This sequence joins TRBV2 and TRBJ2-2; 7 bases fit TRBD2. The length of the CDR3 is 15 residues. J gave up 5 bases and V 6 bases, and 9 bases lay outside the gene matches. Germline lookup yields CDR1 SNHLY and CDR2 FYNNEI. In nucleotides, the CDR3 is TGTGCCAGCAGACCCACTTCACTAGCGACCGGGGAGCTGTTTTTT. It translates to CASRPTSLATGELFF.

V gene TRBV5-1 combines with J gene TRBJ1-3; D possibly corresponds to TRBD1 (5 bases). The germline gives CDR1 SGHRS, CDR2 YFSETQ. Deletions cut 4 bases from V and 0 bases from J, with 11 bases between. This CDR3 has 15 residues. In nucleotides, the CDR3 is TGCGCCAGCAGCCCGGAGGGGAACTCTGGAAACACCATATATTTT. Its translation: CASSPEGNSGNTIYF.

This chain uses TRBV10-3 with TRBJ2-1; perhaps D is TRBD1 or TRBD2 (5 bases each). The CDR3 is 15 amino acids. Germline CDR1 is ENHRY and CDR2 is SYGVKD. Trimming left V 1 base short and J 0 bases short, with 7 bases between. CDR3 sequence reads: CAISEWGSSYNEQFF. The CDR3 DNA reads TGTGCCATCAGTGAGTGGGGGAGCTCCTACAATGAGCAGTTCTTC.

This chain uses TRBV28 with TRBJ2-5; possibly TRBD1 for D (5 bases). With the DNA end fitting TRBJ2-7 better, the J assignment may be wrong. The CDR3 contains 13 residues. Germline-derived CDR1 and CDR2 are MDHEN and SYDVKM. The CDR3: CASRKDITYEQYF. The CDR3 nucleotides read TGTGCCAGCAGGAAGGACATTACCTACGAGCAGTACTTC.

The rearrangement joins TRBV19 to TRBJ1-2; possibly TRBD1 for D (6 bases). Trimming removed 2 bases at V and 7 bases at J, with 17 bases between. The CDR3 is 15 residues long. The V gene's germline CDR1 is LNHDA and CDR2 SQIVND (reference sequence). This CDR3 is CASSINRDTVLGYTF. The CDR3 DNA is TGTGCCAGTAGTATAAACCGGGACACCGTCCTTGGCTACACCTTC.

V usage is TRBV27 and J usage is TRBJ2-1; D is unclear. The CDR3 loop spans 14 amino acids. The V end lost 3 bases, the J end lost 0 bases, and 6 bases lay between the germline ends. Germline values: CDR1 MNHEY, CDR2 SMNVEV (reference sequence). CDR3 in DNA: TGTGCCAGCAGTTTTCTCGGCTCCTACAATGAGCAGTTCTTC. Translation gives CASSFLGSYNEQFF.

The chain combines TRBV28 with TRBJ1-2; 8 bases align to TRBD1. This CDR3 region has 13 residues. Germline loops: CDR1 MDHEN, CDR2 SYDVKM. With V trimmed by 7 bases and J by 11 bases, 12 bases remained unmatched. CDR3 coding DNA: TGTGCCAGCACGACCGGGACAGGCTTTAGATACACCTTC. Amino acids: CASTTGTGFRYTF.

The rearrangement uses TRBV6-1 and TRBJ1-3; D is possibly TRBD1 (5 bases). The CDR3 contains 16 residues. Germline CDR1 reads MNHNS; CDR2 reads SASEGT. V lost 0 bases and J 8 bases, leaving 17 bases between the germline ends. Here the CDR3 DNA reads TGTGCCAGCAGTGAAGCGCGGAACAGGAGGGTGTACACCATATATTTT. It translates to CASSEARNRRVYTIYF.

The chain employs TRBV7-6 and TRBJ2-3, with 7 bases that match TRBD2. Germline-derived CDR1 and CDR2 are SGHVS and FNYEAQ. Trimming removed 1 base from V and 4 bases from J; junction bases left unmatched: 5. The CDR3 spans 15 residues. CDR3 in DNA: TGTGCCAGCAGCTTAGTCGGGGGGACCCCAGATACGCAGTATTTT. As protein: CASSLVGGTPDTQYF. Filled out from reference TRBV7-6 and TRBJ2-3, the complete variable domain reads GAGVSQSPRYKVTKRGQDVALRCDPISGHVSLYWYRQALGQGPEFLTYFNYEAQQDKSGLPNDRFSAERPEGSISTLTIQRTEQRDSAMYRCASSLVGGTPDTQYFGPGTRLTVL.